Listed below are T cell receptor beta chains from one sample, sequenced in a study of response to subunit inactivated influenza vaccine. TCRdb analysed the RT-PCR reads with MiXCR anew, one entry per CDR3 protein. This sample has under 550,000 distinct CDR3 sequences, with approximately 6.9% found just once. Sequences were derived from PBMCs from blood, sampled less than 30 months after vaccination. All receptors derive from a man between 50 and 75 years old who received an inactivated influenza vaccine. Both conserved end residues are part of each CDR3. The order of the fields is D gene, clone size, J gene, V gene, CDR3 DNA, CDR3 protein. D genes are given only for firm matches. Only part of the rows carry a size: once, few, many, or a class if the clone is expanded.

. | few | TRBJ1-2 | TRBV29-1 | TGCAGCGTTGAAGAGGCTGCCAGGCACTATGGCTACACCTTC | CSVEEAARHYGYTF
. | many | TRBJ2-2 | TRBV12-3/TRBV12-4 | TGTGCCAGCAGTTTCGGACCCGGGGAGCTGTTTTTT | CASSFGPGELFF
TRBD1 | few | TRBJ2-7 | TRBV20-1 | TGCAGTGCCAACGACAGGGGTCCGTCCTACGAGCAGTACTTC | CSANDRGPSYEQYF
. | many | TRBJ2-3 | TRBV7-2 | TGTGCCAGCAGCAAGGACACCTACACAGATACGCAGTATTTT | CASSKDTYTDTQYF
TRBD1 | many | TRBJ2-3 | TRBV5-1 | TGCGCCAGCAGCTTTTCCGGGACAGCTAGCACAGATACGCAGTATTTT | CASSFSGTASTDTQYF
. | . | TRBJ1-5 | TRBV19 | TGTGCCAGTACTCCCGACCCGGGCAGCAATCAGCCCCAGCATTTT | CASTPDPGSNQPQHF
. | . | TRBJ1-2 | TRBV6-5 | TGTGCCAGCACTTCCTGGAGTACCTATGGCTACACCTTC | CASTSWSTYGYTF
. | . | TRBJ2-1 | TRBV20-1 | TGCAGTGCTACTGTGGGACGGCGCTCCTACAATGAGCAGTTCTTC | CSATVGRRSYNEQFF
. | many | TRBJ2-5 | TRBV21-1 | TGTGCCAGCAGCAATAGGCTAGCGGGAGGACGGACCCAGTACTTC | CASSNRLAGGRTQYF
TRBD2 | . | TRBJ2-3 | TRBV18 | TGTGCCAGCTCACCCCGGACTAGCGGGGGGTCCCGCACAGATACGCAGTATTTT | CASSPRTSGGSRTDTQYF
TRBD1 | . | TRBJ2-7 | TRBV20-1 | TGCAGTGCTATAGACAGGGCCTTCTACGAGCAGTACTTC | CSAIDRAFYEQYF
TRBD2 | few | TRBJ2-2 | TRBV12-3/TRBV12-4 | TGTGCCAGCAGTCTACTAGCGGGAGGGTCCGGGGAGCTGTTTTTT | CASSLLAGGSGELFF
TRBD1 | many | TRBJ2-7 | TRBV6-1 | TGTGCCAGCAGCGAGGGCTTGGACAGGAACTACGAGCAGTACTTC | CASSEGLDRNYEQYF
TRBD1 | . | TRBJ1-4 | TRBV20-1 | TGCAGTGCTCCCCGGGACAGGGCATATGAAAAACTGTTTTTT | CSAPRDRAYEKLFF
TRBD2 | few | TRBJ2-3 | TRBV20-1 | TGCAGTGCTATACTAGCGGGGGCCCCAGATACGCAGTATTTT | CSAILAGAPDTQYF
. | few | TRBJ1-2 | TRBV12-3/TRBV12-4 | TGTGCCAGCAGTTTGTATCCTGGCTACACCTTC | CASSLYPGYTF
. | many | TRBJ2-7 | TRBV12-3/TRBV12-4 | TGTGCCAGCAGTTTTAAGGGGCTGGACGAGCAGTACTTC | CASSFKGLDEQYF
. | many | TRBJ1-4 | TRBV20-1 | TGCAGTGCTCCGCTACGGGGGCGCGGTGAAAAACTGTTTTTT | CSAPLRGRGEKLFF
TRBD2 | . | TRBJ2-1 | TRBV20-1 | TGCAGTGCTAGAGGGTGGGGGACTACTCCCAATGAGCAGTTCTTC | CSARGWGTTPNEQFF
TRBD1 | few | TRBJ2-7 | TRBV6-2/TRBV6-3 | TGTGCCAGCAGTCGCGGGACAGGGACCGAGCAGTACTTC | CASSRGTGTEQYF
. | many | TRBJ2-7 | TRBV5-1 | TGCGCCAGCAGCCCGGACGTCGTCTACGAGCAGTACTTC | CASSPDVVYEQYF
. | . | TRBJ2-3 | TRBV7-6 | TGTGCCAGCAGCTCTAGATGGGCCACAGATACGCAGTATTTT | CASSSRWATDTQYF
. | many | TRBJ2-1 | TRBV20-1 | TGCAGTGCTAAGGAGGATGAGCAGTTCTTC | CSAKEDEQFF
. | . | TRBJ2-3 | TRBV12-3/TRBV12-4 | TGTGCCAGCAGTTTAGGGGCGGGGGCCCGCACAGATACGCAGTATTTT | CASSLGAGARTDTQYF
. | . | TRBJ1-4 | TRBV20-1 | TGCAGTGCTAGTAGTTCTCTGAGAACTTCGGAAAAACTGTTTTTT | CSASSSLRTSEKLFF
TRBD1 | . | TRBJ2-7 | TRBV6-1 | TGTGCCAGCAGCACCCTGGGGACAGCGAAGTACTTC | CASSTLGTAKYF
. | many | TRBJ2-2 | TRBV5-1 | TGCGCCAGCAGCTGGTCGGGGGGCTTGAACACCGGGGAGCTGTTTTTT | CASSWSGGLNTGELFF
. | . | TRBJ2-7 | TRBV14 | TGTGCCAGCAGCCAAGTAAACAGGGATAGGGAGCAGTACTTC | CASSQVNRDREQYF
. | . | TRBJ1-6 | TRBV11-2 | TGTGCCAGCAGCTCATCCGACAGGCGAGATAATTCACCCCTCCACTTT | CASSSSDRRDNSPLHF
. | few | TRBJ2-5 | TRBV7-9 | TGTGCCAGCAGCTTAGCAAGCGGACAGCAAGAGACCCAGTACTTC | CASSLASGQQETQYF
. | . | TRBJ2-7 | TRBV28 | TGTGCCAGCAGTTTCCCCGCGCCGGGACATATTAAGAGTGGTCAGACCTACGAGCAGTACTTC | CASSFPAPGHIKSGQTYEQYF
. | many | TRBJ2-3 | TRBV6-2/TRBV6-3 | TGTGCCAGCAGCCTCCGGGGCGGCTATGTTGCAGATACGCAGTATTTT | CASSLRGGYVADTQYF
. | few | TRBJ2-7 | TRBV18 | TGTGCCAGCTCACCCTCCCCGGGGGCCCACGAGCAGTACTTC | CASSPSPGAHEQYF
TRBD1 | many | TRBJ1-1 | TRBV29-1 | TGCAGCGTTGGGACGTACAGGGGCACTGAAGCTTTCTTT | CSVGTYRGTEAFF
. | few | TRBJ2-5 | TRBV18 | TGTGCCAGCTCACCAAATGTAGGGGAGACCCAGTACTTC | CASSPNVGETQYF
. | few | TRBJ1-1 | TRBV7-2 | TGTGCCAGCAGCTGGCCAGGAGCGGGGGCTGAAGCTTTCTTT | CASSWPGAGAEAFF
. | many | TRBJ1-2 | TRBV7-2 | TGTGCCAGCAGCACTAGGGGACCCTTCTCCTTC | CASSTRGPFSF
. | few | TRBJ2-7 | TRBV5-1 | TGCGCCAGCAGCTTGGTAGGGGGGGACAACGAGCAGTACTTC | CASSLVGGDNEQYF
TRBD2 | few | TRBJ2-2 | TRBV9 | TGTGCCAGCAACCCTAGCGGGAGAAACACCGGGGAGCTGTTTTTT | CASNPSGRNTGELFF
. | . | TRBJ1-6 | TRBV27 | TGTGCCAGCAGTTTTGGGGGGCAGGCGGGTAATTCACCCCTCCACTTT | CASSFGGQAGNSPLHF
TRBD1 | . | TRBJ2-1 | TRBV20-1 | TGCAGTGCCCCCCCCAGGGCAGGGGGCTACAATGAGCAGTTCTTC | CSAPPRAGGYNEQFF
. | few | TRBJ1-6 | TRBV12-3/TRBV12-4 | TGTGCCAGCAGTCCCCCCCGTGGCTCCTATAATTCACCCCTCCACTTT | CASSPPRGSYNSPLHF
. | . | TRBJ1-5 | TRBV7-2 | TGTGCCAGCAGCCGCTCCGGGACACAAGGTGAGCCCCAGCATTTT | CASSRSGTQGEPQHF
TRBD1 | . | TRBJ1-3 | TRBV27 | TGTGCCAGCAGACCGGACAGGTCCAGGGGAAACACCATATATTTT | CASRPDRSRGNTIYF
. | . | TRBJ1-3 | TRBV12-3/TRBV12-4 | TGTGCCAGCAGTTCGTCGGCAGCCTCTGGAAACACCATATATTTT | CASSSSAASGNTIYF
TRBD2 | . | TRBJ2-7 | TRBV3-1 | TGTGCCACCAGCCATGAGGGGACTAGGGGACAACAGCAGTACTTC | CATSHEGTRGQQQYF
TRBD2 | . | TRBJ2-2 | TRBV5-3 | TGTGCCAGGGGCCCTGGGGTCCGCGGGGGGAACACCGGGGAGCTGTTTTTT | CARGPGVRGGNTGELFF
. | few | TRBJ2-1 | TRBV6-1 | TGTGCCAGCCGATTTACCTGGGACTCCCACAATGAGCAGTTCTTC | CASRFTWDSHNEQFF
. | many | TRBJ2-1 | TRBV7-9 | TGTGCCAGCTGTCTCTTGGGGTTTGAGGCCCCTGGGGATGAGCAGTTCTTC | CASCLLGFEAPGDEQFF
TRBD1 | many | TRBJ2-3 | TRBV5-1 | TGCGCCAGCAGCTTGAGTGACAGGGTAGCAGATACGCAGTATTTT | CASSLSDRVADTQYF